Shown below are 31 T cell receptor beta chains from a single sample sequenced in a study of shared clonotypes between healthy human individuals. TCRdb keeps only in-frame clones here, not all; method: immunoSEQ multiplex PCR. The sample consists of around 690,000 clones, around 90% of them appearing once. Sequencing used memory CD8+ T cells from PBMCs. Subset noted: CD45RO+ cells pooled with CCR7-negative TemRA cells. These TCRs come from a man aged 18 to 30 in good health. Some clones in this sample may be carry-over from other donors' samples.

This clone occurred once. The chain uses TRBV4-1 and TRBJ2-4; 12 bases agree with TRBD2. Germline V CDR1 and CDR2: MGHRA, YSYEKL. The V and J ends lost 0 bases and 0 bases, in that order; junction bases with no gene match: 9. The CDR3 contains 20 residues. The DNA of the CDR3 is TGCGCCAGCAGCCAAGATCGACTAGCGGGAGACGGTGTAGCCAAAAACATTCAGTACTTC. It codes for CASSQDRLAGDGVAKNIQYF.

CDR3 region: CASSTFSRDRGAEAFF. In DNA form, the CDR3 reads TGTGCCAGCAGCACGTTTTCCCGGGACAGGGGCGCTGAAGCTTTCTTT. The V call is TRBV28, the J call TRBJ1-1; TRBD1 matches 10 bases. There are 16 residues in the CDR3. CDR1 and CDR2 (germline): MDHEN, SYDVKM. Unmatched junction bases numbered 13, after V lost 6 bases and J lost 6 bases.

This CDR3 reads CASSPGGGLGTEAFF. DNA of the CDR3: TGTGCCAGCAGCCCCGGGGGGGGGCTGGGCACTGAAGCTTTCTTT. The chain couples TRBV27 to TRBJ1-1; tentative D call: TRBD1 (6 bases). This CDR3 is built from 15 residues. Trimming cost V 6 bases and J 4 bases, with 18 bases left between them. Germline V gene lookup returns CDR1 MNHEY and CDR2 SMNVEV (reference sequence).

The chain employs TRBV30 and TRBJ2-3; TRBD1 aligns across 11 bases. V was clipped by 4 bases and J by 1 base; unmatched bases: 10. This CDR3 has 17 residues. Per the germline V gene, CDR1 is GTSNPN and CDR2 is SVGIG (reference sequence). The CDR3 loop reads CAWTGTGGNSGTDTQYF. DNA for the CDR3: TGTGCCTGGACCGGGACAGGGGGTAATTCTGGCACAGATACGCAGTATTTT.

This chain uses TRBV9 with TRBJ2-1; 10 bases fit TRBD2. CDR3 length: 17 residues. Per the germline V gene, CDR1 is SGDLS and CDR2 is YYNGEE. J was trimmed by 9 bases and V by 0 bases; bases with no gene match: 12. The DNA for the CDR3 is TGTGCCAGCAGCGTAGAAGGAAGCGGGAGGGCCCTTGGTGAGCAGTTCTTC. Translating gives CASSVEGSGRALGEQFF.

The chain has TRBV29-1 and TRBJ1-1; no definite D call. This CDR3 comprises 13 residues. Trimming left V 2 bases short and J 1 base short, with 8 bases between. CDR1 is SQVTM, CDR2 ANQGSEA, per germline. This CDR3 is CSVEFPGNTEAFF. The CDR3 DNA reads TGCAGCGTTGAATTCCCCGGGAACACTGAAGCTTTCTTT. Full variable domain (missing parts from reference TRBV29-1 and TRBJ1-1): SAVISQKPSRDICQRGTSLTIQCQVDSQVTMMFWYRQQPGQSLTLIATANQGSEATYESGFVIDKFPISRPNLTFSTLTVSNMSPEDSSIYLCSVEFPGNTEAFFGQGTRLTVV.

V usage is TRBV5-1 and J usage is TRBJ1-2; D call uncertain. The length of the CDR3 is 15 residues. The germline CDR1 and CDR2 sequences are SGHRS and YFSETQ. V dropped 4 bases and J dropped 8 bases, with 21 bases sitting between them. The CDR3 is CASSEAGAPLGGYTF. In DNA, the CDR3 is TGCGCCAGCAGCGAGGCAGGAGCACCTCTGGGCGGCTACACCTTC.

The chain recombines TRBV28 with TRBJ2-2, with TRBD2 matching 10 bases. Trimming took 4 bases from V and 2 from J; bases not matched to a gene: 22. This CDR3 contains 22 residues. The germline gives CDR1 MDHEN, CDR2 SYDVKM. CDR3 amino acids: CASSSLRRHTNLLAGNTGELFF. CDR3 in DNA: TGTGCCAGCAGTTCCCTTAGGAGACACACTAACCTACTAGCGGGAAACACCGGGGAGCTGTTTTTT.

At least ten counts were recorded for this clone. CDR3 sequence: CASSEGTTRGYNEQFF. The CDR3 bases are TGTGCCAGCAGCGAAGGGACAACCCGCGGGTACAATGAGCAGTTCTTC. The chain carries TRBV9 and TRBJ2-1; a possible D gene is TRBD1 (6 bases). The CDR3 sequence is 16 residues long. Germline V CDR1 and CDR2: SGDLS, YYNGEE. The V end lost 3 bases, the J end lost 4 bases, and 17 bases lay between the germline ends.

The CDR3 reads CASRTVMNTEAFF. For the CDR3, the DNA is TGTGCCAGCAGGACAGTTATGAACACTGAAGCTTTCTTT. The V gene is TRBV7-9, the J gene TRBJ1-1; D perhaps matches TRBD1 (5 bases). Trimming left V 6 bases short and J 0 bases short, with 8 bases between. Germline CDR1 and CDR2: SEHNR and FQNEAQ (reference sequence). The CDR3 totals 13 residues. Full variable domain (outside the CDR3, taken from reference TRBV7-9 and TRBJ1-1): DTGVSQNPRHKITKRGQNVTFRCDPISEHNRLYWYRQTLGQGPEFLTYFQNEAQLEKSRLLSDRFSAERPKGSFSTLEIQRTEQGDSAMYLCASRTVMNTEAFFGQGTRLTVV.

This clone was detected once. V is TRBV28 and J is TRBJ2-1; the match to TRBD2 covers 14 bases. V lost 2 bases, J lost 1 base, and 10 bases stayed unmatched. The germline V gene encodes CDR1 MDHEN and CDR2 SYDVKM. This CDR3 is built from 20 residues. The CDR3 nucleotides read TGTGCCAGCAGTTTAACGGGGGGGACTAGCGGGAGTCGGTCCTACAATGAGCAGTTCTTC. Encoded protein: CASSLTGGTSGSRSYNEQFF.

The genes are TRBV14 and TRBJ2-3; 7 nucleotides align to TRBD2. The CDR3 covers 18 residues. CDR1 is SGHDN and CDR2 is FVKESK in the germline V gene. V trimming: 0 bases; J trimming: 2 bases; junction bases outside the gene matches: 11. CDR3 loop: CASSQDAGAGSDTDTQYF. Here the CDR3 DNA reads TGTGCCAGCAGCCAAGATGCCGGAGCGGGATCCGACACAGATACGCAGTATTTT.

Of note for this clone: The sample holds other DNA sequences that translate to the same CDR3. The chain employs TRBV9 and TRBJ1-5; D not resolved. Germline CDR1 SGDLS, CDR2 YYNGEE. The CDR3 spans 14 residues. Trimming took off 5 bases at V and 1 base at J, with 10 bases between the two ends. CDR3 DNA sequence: TGTGCCAGCAGTCCCCCGGGGAGCAATCAGCCCCAGCATTTT. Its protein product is CASSPPGSNQPQHF.

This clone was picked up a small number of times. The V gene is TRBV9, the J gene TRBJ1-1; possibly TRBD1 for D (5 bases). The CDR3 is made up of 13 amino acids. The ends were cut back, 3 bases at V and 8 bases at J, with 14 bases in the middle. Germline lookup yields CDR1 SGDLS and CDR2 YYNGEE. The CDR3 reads CASSDDRRGEAFF. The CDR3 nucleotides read TGTGCCAGCAGCGACGACCGGAGGGGAGAAGCTTTCTTT.

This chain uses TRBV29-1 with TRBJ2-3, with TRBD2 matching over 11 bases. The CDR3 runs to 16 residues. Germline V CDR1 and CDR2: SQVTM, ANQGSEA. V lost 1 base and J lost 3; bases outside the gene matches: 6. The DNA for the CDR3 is TGCAGCGTTGAAGGGCTACTAGCGGGAGAAACAGATACGCAGTATTTT. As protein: CSVEGLLAGETDTQYF.

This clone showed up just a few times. The CDR3 here is CASRLGYGQSNTEAFF. For the CDR3, the DNA is TGTGCCAGCAGGCTAGGGTATGGACAATCGAACACTGAAGCTTTCTTT. The V and J genes are TRBV7-9 and TRBJ1-1; tentative D call: TRBD1 (5 bases). The germline V gene has CDR1 SEHNR and CDR2 FQNEAQ (reference sequence). The CDR3 is 16 residues long. V lost 6 bases, J lost 1 base, and 18 bases lay in between.

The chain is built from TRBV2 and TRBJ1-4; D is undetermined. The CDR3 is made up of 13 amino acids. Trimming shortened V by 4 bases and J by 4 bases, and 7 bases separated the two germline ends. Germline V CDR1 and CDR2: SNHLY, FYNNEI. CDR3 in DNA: TGTGCCAGCAGTGTATGGCTTAATGAAAAACTGTTTTTT. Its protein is CASSVWLNEKLFF.

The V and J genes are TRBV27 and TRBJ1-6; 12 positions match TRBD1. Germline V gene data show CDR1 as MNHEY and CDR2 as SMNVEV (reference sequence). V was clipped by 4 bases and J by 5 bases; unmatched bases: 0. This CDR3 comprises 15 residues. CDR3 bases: TGTGCCAGCAGTTGGGACAGGGGGCATAATTCACCCCTCCACTTT. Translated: CASSWDRGHNSPLHF.

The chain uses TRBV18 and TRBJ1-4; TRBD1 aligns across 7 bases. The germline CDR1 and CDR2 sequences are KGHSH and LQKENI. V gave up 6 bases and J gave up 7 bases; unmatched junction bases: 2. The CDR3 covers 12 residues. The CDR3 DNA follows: TGTGCCAGCTCGCGACAGGGTGAAAAACTGTTTTTT. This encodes CASSRQGEKLFF.

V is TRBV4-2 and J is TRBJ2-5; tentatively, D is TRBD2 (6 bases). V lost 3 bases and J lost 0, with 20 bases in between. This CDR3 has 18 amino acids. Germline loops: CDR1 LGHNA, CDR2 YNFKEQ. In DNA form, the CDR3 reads TGTGCCAGCAGCCAGACCCATTGGGGGGAGGCCCACCAAGAGACCCAGTACTTC. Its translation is CASSQTHWGEAHQETQYF.

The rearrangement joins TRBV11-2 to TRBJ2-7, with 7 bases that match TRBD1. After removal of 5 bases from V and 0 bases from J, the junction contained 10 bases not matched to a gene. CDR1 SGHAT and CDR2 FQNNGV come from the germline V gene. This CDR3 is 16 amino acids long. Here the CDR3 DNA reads TGTGCCAGCAGCGTCCACAGGGGTGGGAACTCCTACGAGCAGTACTTC. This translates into CASSVHRGGNSYEQYF. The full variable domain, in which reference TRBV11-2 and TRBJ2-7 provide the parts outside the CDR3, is EAGVAQSPRYKIIEKRQSVAFWCNPISGHATLYWYQQILGQGPKLLIQFQNNGVVDDSQLPKDRFSAERLKGVDSTLKIQPAKLEDSAVYLCASSVHRGGNSYEQYFGPGTRLTVT.

The CDR3 DNA reads TGTGCTAGTGGTCCTCCGGGACTAGCGCGACTCAATGAGCAGTTCTTC. Translating it yields CASGPPGLARLNEQFF. This chain uses TRBV12-5 with TRBJ2-1; 10 nucleotides line up with TRBD2. The CDR3 has 16 amino acids. CDR1 is LGHNT and CDR2 is FRNRAP in the germline V gene. The J segment lost 6 bases and the V segment lost 5 bases, leaving 10 bases of the junction unmatched. The variable domain in full, completed from reference TRBV12-5 and TRBJ2-1, reads DARVTQTPRHKVTEMGQEVTMRCQPILGHNTVFWYRQTMMQGLELLAYFRNRAPLDDSGMPKDRFSAEMPDATLATLKIQPSEPRDSAVYFCASGPPGLARLNEQFFGPGTRLTVL.

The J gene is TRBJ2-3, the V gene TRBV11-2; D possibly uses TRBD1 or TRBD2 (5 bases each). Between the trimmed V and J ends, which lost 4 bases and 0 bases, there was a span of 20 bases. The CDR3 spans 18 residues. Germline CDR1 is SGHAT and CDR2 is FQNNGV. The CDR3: CASSYATLGGTSTDTQYF. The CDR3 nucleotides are TGTGCCAGCAGCTACGCTACCCTCGGTGGGACGAGCACAGATACGCAGTATTTT.

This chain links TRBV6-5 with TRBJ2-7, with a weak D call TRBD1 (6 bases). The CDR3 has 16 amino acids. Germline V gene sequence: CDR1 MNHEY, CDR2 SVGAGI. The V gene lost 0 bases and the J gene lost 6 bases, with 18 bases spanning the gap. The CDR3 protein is CASSYSEQGARGEQYF. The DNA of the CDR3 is TGTGCCAGCAGTTACTCGGAACAGGGTGCACGCGGCGAGCAGTACTTC.

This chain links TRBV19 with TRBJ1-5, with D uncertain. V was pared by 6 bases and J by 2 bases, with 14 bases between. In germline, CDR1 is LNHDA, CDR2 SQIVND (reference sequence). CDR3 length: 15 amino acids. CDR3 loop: CASSSTQVGNQPQHF. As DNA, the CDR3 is TGTGCCAGTAGCTCGACACAAGTGGGCAATCAGCCCCAGCATTTT.

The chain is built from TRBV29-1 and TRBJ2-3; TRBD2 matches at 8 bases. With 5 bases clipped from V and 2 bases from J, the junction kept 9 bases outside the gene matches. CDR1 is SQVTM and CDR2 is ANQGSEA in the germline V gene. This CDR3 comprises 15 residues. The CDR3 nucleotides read TGCAGCGTTTACGATACTAGCGGAATCACAGATACGCAGTATTTT. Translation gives CSVYDTSGITDTQYF.

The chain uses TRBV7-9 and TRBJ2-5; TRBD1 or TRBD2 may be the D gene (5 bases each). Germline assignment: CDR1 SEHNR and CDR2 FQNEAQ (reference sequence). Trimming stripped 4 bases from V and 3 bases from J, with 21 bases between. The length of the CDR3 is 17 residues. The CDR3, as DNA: TGTGCCAGCAGCTCGCGGTCGGGGCAGGGTTGGGAAGAGACCCAGTACTTC. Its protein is CASSSRSGQGWEETQYF.

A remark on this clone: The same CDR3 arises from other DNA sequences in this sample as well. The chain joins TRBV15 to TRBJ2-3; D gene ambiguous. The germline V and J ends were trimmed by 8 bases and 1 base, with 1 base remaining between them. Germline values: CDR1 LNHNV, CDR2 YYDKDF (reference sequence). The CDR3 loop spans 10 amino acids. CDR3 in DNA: TGTGCCACCGGCACAGATACGCAGTATTTT. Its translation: CATGTDTQYF.

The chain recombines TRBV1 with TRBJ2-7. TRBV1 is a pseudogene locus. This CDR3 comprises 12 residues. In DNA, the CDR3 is TGCACCAGCAGCCAGGATCCCTACGAGCAGTACTTC. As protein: CTSSQDPYEQYF.

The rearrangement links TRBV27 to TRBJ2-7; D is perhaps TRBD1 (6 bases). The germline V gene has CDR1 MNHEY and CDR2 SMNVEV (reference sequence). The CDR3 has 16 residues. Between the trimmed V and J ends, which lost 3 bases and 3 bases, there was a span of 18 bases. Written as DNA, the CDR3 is TGTGCCAGCAGTTTGGTAGGGGGAGAGAGCTTCTACGAGCAGTACTTC. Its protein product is CASSLVGGESFYEQYF.

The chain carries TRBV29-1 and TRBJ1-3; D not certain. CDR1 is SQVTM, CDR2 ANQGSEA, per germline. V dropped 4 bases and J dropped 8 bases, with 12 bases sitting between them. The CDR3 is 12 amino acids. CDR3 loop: CSVAMDWDTIYF. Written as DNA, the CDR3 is TGCAGCGTTGCCATGGATTGGGACACCATATATTTT.